This is a list of T cell receptor beta chains from one sample in a study of spatial heterogeneity in lung cancer. TCRdb re-called the 5' RACE reads with MiXCR, one entry per CDR3 protein. The sample has 39,000 or so distinct CDR3 sequences; 3% to 3.5% are singletons. The specimen was normal lung tissue next to the tumor, collected at surgery. These receptors were obtained from a male donor with early-stage non-small cell lung cancer. The CDR3 runs from the conserved cysteine through the conserved F or W. A D gene is named only where the DNA matches it firmly. For some rows the clone size is stated as once, few or many, or as a class when expanded; others skip it.

j_call v_call d_call clone_size cdr3_length cdr3_nt cdr3_aa
TRBJ2-4 TRBV3-1 . many 13 TGTGCCAGCAGCCAAGGGGAGCGTCACATTCAGTACTTC CASSQGERHIQYF
TRBJ2-2 TRBV4-1 . many 13 TGCGCCAGCAGCCGTTCCCTTGGCTCGGAGCTGTTTTTT CASSRSLGSELFF
TRBJ2-1 TRBV3-1 . many 15 TGTGCCAGCAGCCAGCCGTGGGGCCGAGGCAATGAGCAGTTCTTC CASSQPWGRGNEQFF
TRBJ2-3 TRBV2 . . 15 TGTGCCAGCCGTAGGCGGGGCCAAGGTATAGATACGCAGTATTTT CASRRRGQGIDTQYF
TRBJ1-4 TRBV20-1 . many 10 TGCAGTGTTTTTCGAGAAAAACTGTTTTTT CSVFREKLFF
TRBJ2-1 TRBV6-6 TRBD1 few 15 TGTGCCAGCAGGACAACAGGGGCACTGGACAATGAGCAGTTCTTC CASRTTGALDNEQFF
TRBJ2-3 TRBV20-1 . many 14 TGCAGTGCTACGAGGACAGGGAGGGCCGATACGCAGTATTTT CSATRTGRADTQYF
TRBJ1-1 TRBV5-1 TRBD1 many 14 TGCGCCAGCAGCGCCAACACAGGGGCCACTGAAGCTTTCTTT CASSANTGATEAFF
TRBJ1-4 TRBV20-1 TRBD1 . 14 TGCAGTGCGGCTGGACAGGGGCTTTTGGGAAAACTGTTTTTT CSAAGQGLLGKLFF
TRBJ2-3 TRBV9 TRBD2 few 16 TGTGCCAGCAGCGTAGGGCTAGCGGGGTTCACAGATACGCAGTATTTT CASSVGLAGFTDTQYF
TRBJ1-1 TRBV12-3/TRBV12-4 . many 14 TGTGCCAGCAGTTTACGAGGAAAGGGGACTGAAGCTTTCTTT CASSLRGKGTEAFF
TRBJ2-7 TRBV20-1 . many 12 TGCAGTGCTAGAGGGGAGACCTACGAGCAGTACTTC CSARGETYEQYF
TRBJ1-4 TRBV7-9 . many 12 TGTGCCAGCAGCTTAGAGGGGGGAAAACTGTTTTTT CASSLEGGKLFF
TRBJ2-7 TRBV20-1 TRBD2 many 14 TGCAGTGCTCCCCCTAGCGGGAGGGCCTACGAGCAGTACTTC CSAPPSGRAYEQYF
TRBJ1-5 TRBV6-2/TRBV6-3 TRBD1 few 15 TGTGCCAGCAGTGGAACAACAGGGGTGAGTCAGCCCCAGCATTTT CASSGTTGVSQPQHF
TRBJ2-4 TRBV25-1 . many 16 TGTGCCAGCAGTGCCTTAGGGGCAGGGGAGAGGAACATTCAGTACTTC CASSALGAGERNIQYF
TRBJ2-3 TRBV10-3 TRBD2 many 15 TGTGCCATCAGCCTGACTAGCGGGAGCACAGATACGCAGTATTTT CAISLTSGSTDTQYF
TRBJ2-6 TRBV24-1 . many 16 TGTGCCACCGAAAGCGCTGGGAGCTCTGGGGCCAACGTCCTGACTTTC CATESAGSSGANVLTF
TRBJ1-1 TRBV5-4 . many 13 TGTGCCAGCAGCCGGGGGACGGACACTGAAGCTTTCTTT CASSRGTDTEAFF
TRBJ2-3 TRBV12-3/TRBV12-4 TRBD2 . 18 TGTGCCAGCAGTATCGTGCCCCTAGCGGGGGGGCTCAAAAATACGCAGTATTTT CASSIVPLAGGLKNTQYF
TRBJ2-3 TRBV7-2 . . 14 TGTGCCAGCAGCTCCCAGAGTCCCCCCGATACGCAGTATTTT CASSSQSPPDTQYF
TRBJ1-5 TRBV20-1 . few 16 TGCAGTGCTCGCTCCTCCCCGGGGAATAGCAATCAGCCCCAGCATTTT CSARSSPGNSNQPQHF
TRBJ2-1 TRBV18 . many 14 TGTGCCAGCTCACCACCGTATGCAGCCAGCGGGCAGTTCTTC CASSPPYAASGQFF
TRBJ2-3 TRBV10-3 . many 16 TGTGCCATCAGTGAGGGGATACATAAGGGGGTAGATACGCAGTATTTT CAISEGIHKGVDTQYF
TRBJ1-5 TRBV20-1 . many 12 TGCAGTGCTAGTACCGTGGGTCAGCCCCAGCATTTT CSASTVGQPQHF
TRBJ2-7 TRBV12-3/TRBV12-4 . many 15 TGTGCCAGCAGTTGGGGCACAGGGATCACCTACGAGCAGTACTTC CASSWGTGITYEQYF
TRBJ2-5 TRBV28 TRBD2 many 15 TGTGCCAGCAGTTTACCACTAGCGGGACCAGGGGCCCAGTACTTC CASSLPLAGPGAQYF
TRBJ2-3 TRBV7-9 . many 14 TGTGCCAGCCAAAGGCGGCTGGGCACAGATACGCAGTATTTT CASQRRLGTDTQYF
TRBJ2-3 TRBV27 . many 12 TGTGCCAGCACCGGCTTTCGGGATACGCAGTATTTT CASTGFRDTQYF
TRBJ2-2 TRBV5-4 . many 14 TGTGCCAGCAGCCGGTGGGTGGACACCGGGGAGCTGTTTTTT CASSRWVDTGELFF
TRBJ2-2 TRBV9 TRBD1 many 15 TGTGCCAGCAGCGTAGCAGGGGGCGCGGGCGGGGAGCTGTTTTTT CASSVAGGAGGELFF
TRBJ2-7 TRBV18 . . 13 TGTGCCAGCTCACCCCCAGACAGCTACGAGCAGTACTTC CASSPPDSYEQYF
TRBJ1-6 TRBV4-3 . many 15 TGCGCCAGCAGCCAAGATTGGGGTGCAGGTTCACCCCTCCACTTT CASSQDWGAGSPLHF
TRBJ2-1 TRBV29-1 . many 13 TGCAGCGTCTTTTGGACCGAATACAATGAGCAGTTCTTC CSVFWTEYNEQFF
TRBJ1-5 TRBV10-2 . many 13 TGCGCCAGCAGTGGGAGACTCGGTCAGCCCCAGCATTTT CASSGRLGQPQHF
TRBJ1-6 TRBV7-3 . . 14 TGTGCCAGCAGCTTAACGGCTACGGGGTCACCCCTCCACTTT CASSLTATGSPLHF
TRBJ1-5 TRBV7-2 . many 14 TGTGCCAGCAGCTTCAACGCAGTAGATCAGCCCCAGCATTTT CASSFNAVDQPQHF
TRBJ1-3 TRBV12-3/TRBV12-4 TRBD1 many 18 TGTGCCAGCAGTCCATACCACAGGGGGACCACTTCTGGAAACACCATATATTTT CASSPYHRGTTSGNTIYF
TRBJ1-6 TRBV6-2/TRBV6-3 . many 13 TGTGCCAGCAGTTTCACCGGTAATTCACCCCTCCACTTT CASSFTGNSPLHF
TRBJ2-7 TRBV12-3/TRBV12-4 . many 13 TGTGCCAGCAGTCCCAGCTCAACCTACGAGCAGTACTTC CASSPSSTYEQYF
TRBJ2-1 TRBV6-1 . many 12 TGTGCCAGCGGTGGGGCAGGCAATGAGCAGTTCTTC CASGGAGNEQFF
TRBJ2-2 TRBV14 TRBD2 many 17 TGTGCCAGCAGCCAGGGTGAAGCGGGAGGATTGACCGGGGAGCTGTTTTTT CASSQGEAGGLTGELFF
TRBJ1-6 TRBV2 . many 14 TGTGCCAGCAGGGCCCGAACAGGGAATTCACCCCTCCACTTT CASRARTGNSPLHF
TRBJ2-7 TRBV25-1 TRBD2 many 12 TGTGCCAGCAGTGAGCCTAGCGGGGTGCAGTACTTC CASSEPSGVQYF
TRBJ2-3 TRBV7-8 . many 12 TGTGCCAGCAGCTTTGGTTCAGATACGCAGTATTTT CASSFGSDTQYF
TRBJ1-4 TRBV28 TRBD1 many 16 TGTGCCAGCAGTTTATATAGGGGGCCTACTAATGAAAAACTGTTTTTT CASSLYRGPTNEKLFF
TRBJ2-5 TRBV9 TRBD2 . 15 TGTGCCAGCAGACCTGGACTAGCGGGACCAGAGACCCAGTACTTC CASRPGLAGPETQYF
TRBJ2-1 TRBV27 . many 12 TGTGCCAGCAGTTTGGGGGGTCATGAGCAGTTCTTC CASSLGGHEQFF
TRBJ2-3 TRBV29-1 . many 12 TGCAGCGTTGAATCAAGGGCGACTACGCAGTATTTT CSVESRATTQYF
TRBJ1-6 TRBV6-6 . many 15 TGTGCCAGCAGACCGGGGGGGGCCTATAATTCACCCCTCCACTTT CASRPGGAYNSPLHF
TRBJ2-2 TRBV4-2 TRBD2 many 14 TGTGCCAGCAGCTTAGCGGGAGTAACCGGGGAGCTGTTTTTT CASSLAGVTGELFF
TRBJ2-2 TRBV7-9 . many 14 TGTGCCAGCCTAGGCGAGGGGAACACCGGGGAGCTGTTTTTT CASLGEGNTGELFF
TRBJ2-1 TRBV27 . many 13 TGTGCCAGCAGTTGGTCTACCTACAATGAGCAGTTCTTC CASSWSTYNEQFF